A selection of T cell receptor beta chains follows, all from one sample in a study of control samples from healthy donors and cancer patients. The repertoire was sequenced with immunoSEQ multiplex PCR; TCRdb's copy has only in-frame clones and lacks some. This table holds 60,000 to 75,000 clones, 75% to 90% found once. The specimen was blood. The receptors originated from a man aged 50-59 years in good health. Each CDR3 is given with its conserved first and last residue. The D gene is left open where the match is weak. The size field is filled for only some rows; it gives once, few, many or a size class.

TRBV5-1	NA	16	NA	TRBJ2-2	CASSWGQGGYTGELFF
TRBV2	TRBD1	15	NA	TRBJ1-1	CASSEEGGGITEAFF
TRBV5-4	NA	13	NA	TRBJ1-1	CASSLDTNTEAFF
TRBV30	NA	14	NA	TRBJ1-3	CAWRGRETGNTIYF
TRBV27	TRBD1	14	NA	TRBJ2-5	CASSHGQGEETQYF
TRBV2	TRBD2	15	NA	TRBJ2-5	CASRGILAGQETQYF
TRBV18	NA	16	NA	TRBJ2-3	CASSPIHTFSTDTQYF
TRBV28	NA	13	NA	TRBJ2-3	CASSLASSDTQYF
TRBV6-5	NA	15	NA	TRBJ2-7	CASRINRDRPYEQYF
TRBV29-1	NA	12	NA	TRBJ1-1	CSVEKGAAEAFF
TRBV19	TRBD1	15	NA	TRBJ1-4	CASSPGQGYREKLFF
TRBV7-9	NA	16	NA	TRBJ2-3	CASSDPDGSRTDTQYF
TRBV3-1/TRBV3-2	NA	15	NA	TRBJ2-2	CASSQVTTDTGELFF
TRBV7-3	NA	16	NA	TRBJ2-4	CASSSSPTGLKNIQYF
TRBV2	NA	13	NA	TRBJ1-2	CASSLGADYGYTF
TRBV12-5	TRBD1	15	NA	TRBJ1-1	CASGPPGQQYTEAFF
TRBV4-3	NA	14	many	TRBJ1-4	CASSQDRGGRELFF
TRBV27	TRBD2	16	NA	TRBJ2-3	CASSWEGGRNTDTQYF
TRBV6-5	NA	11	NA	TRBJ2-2	CASSRGGELFF
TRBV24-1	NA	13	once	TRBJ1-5	CATSETSLQPQHF
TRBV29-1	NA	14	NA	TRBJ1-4	CSATGPTTNEKLFF
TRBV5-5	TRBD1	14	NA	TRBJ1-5	CASRGQGANQPQHF
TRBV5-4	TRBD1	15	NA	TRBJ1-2	CASSLDGTGENGYTF
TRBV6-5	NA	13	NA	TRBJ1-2	CASTHRDGYGYTF
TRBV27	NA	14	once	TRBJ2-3	CASSLYGRGDTQYF
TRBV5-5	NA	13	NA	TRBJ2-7	CASSLAWGYEQYF
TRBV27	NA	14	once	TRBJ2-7	CASSSTGVTTGQYF
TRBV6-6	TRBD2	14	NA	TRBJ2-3	CASTYTSGADTQYF